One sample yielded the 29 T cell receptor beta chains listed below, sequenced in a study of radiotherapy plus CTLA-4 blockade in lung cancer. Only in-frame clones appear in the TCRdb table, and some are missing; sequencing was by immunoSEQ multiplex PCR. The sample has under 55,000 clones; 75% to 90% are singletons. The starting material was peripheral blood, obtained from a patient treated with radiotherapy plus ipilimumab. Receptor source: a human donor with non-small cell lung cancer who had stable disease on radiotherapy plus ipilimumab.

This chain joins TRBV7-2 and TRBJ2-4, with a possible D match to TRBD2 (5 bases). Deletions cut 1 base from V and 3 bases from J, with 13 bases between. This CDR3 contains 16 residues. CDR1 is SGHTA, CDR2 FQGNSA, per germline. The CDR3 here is CASSLDGGAHKNIQYF. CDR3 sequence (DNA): TGTGCCAGCAGCTTAGACGGAGGAGCCCACAAAAACATTCAGTACTTC.

CDR3 sequence reads: CASSPASGRAETQYF. CDR3 nucleotide sequence: TGTGCCAGCAGCCCAGCTAGCGGGAGGGCAGAGACCCAGTACTTC. V usage is TRBV7-2 and J usage is TRBJ2-5, with 12 bases aligning to TRBD2. Germline V gene sequence: CDR1 SGHTA, CDR2 FQGNSA. This CDR3 contains 15 residues. Trimming removed 5 bases from V and 4 bases from J; junction bases left unmatched: 5.

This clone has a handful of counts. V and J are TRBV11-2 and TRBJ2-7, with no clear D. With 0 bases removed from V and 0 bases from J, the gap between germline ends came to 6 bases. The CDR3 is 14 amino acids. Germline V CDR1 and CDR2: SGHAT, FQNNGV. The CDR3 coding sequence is TGTGCCAGCAGCTTAGAATTCAACTCCTACGAGCAGTACTTC. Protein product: CASSLEFNSYEQYF. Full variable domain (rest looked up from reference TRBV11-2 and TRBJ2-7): EAGVAQSPRYKIIEKRQSVAFWCNPISGHATLYWYQQILGQGPKLLIQFQNNGVVDDSQLPKDRFSAERLKGVDSTLKIQPAKLEDSAVYLCASSLEFNSYEQYFGPGTRLTVT.

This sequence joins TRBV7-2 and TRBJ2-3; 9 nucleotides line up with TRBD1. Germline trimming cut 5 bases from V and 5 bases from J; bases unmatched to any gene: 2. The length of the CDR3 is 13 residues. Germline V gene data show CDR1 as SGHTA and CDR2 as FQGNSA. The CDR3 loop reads CASSNRGRDTQYF. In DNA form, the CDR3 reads TGTGCCAGCAGCAACAGGGGGCGAGATACGCAGTATTTT.

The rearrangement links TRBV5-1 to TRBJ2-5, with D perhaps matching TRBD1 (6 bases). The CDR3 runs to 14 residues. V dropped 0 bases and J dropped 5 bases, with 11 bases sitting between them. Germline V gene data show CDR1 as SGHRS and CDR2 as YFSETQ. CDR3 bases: TGCGCCAGCAGCTTGGATCGGCAGGGGGAGACCCAGTACTTC. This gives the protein CASSLDRQGETQYF.

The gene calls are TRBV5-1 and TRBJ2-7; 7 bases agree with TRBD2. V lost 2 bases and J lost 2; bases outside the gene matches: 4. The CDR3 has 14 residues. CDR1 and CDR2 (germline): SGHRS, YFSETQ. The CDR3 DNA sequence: TGCGCCAGCAGCTTACAAGGGACTACCTACGAGCAGTACTTC. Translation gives CASSLQGTTYEQYF. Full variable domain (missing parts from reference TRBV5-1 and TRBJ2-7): KAGVTQTPRYLIKTRGQQVTLSCSPISGHRSVSWYQQTPGQGLQFLFEYFSETQRNKGNFPGRFSGRQFSNSRSEMNVSTLELGDSALYLCASSLQGTTYEQYFGPGTRLTVT.

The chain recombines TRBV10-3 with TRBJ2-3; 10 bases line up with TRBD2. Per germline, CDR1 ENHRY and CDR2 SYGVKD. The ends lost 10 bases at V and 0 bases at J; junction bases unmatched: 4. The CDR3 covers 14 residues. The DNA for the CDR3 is TGTGCCACAACTAGCGGGGATAGCACAGATACGCAGTATTTT. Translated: CATTSGDSTDTQYF.

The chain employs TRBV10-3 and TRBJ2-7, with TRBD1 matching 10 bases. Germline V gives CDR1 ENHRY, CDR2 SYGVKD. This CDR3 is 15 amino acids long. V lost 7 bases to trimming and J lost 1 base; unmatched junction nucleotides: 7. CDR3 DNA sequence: TGTGCCATCACCCCGGGACAGGGGAGTTCCTACGAGCAGTACTTC. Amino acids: CAITPGQGSSYEQYF.

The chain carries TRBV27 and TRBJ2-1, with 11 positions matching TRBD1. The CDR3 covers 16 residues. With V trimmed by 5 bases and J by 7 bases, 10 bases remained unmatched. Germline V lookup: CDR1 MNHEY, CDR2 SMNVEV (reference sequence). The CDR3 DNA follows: TGTGCCAGCAGTGCCCACGGACAGGGGGCATGGAATGAGCAGTTCTTC. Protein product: CASSAHGQGAWNEQFF.

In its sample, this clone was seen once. The CDR3 DNA sequence: TGTGCCAGCTCACGCGCCGGGGGGACAAACTATGGCTACACCTTC. Amino acids: CASSRAGGTNYGYTF. The rearrangement joins TRBV18 to TRBJ1-2; tentatively, D is TRBD1 (6 bases). Trimming removed 4 bases from V and 2 bases from J, with 14 bases in between. CDR1 is KGHSH and CDR2 is LQKENI in the germline V gene. This CDR3 region has 15 residues.

The CDR3 nucleotides read TGTGCCATAACCACGGGACAAAGTCTGTACGAGCAGTACTTC. It encodes CAITTGQSLYEQYF. This rearrangement joins TRBV10-3 to TRBJ2-7; maybe TRBD1 (6 bases). The CDR3 has 14 residues. The germline V gene encodes CDR1 ENHRY and CDR2 SYGVKD. V lost 9 bases to trimming and J lost 4 bases, with 19 bases between them.

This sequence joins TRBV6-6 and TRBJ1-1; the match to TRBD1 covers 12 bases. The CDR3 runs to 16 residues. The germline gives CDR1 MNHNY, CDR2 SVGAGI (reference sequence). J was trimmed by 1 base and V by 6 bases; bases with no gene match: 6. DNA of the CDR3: TGTGCCAGCAGCCCGGGACAGGGGGCATGGAACACTGAAGCTTTCTTT. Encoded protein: CASSPGQGAWNTEAFF.

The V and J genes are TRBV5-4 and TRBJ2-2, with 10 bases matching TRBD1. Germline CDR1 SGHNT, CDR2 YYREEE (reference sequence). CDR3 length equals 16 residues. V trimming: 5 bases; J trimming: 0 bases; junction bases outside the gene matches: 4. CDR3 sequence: CASRKGQGTNTGELFF. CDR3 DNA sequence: TGTGCCAGCAGAAAGGGACAGGGGACGAACACCGGGGAGCTGTTTTTT. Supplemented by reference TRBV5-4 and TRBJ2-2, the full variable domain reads ETGVTQSPTHLIKTRGQQVTLRCSSQSGHNTVSWYQQALGQGPQFIFQYYREEENGRGNFPPRFSGLQFPNYSSELNVNALELDDSALYLCASRKGQGTNTGELFFGEGSRLTVL.

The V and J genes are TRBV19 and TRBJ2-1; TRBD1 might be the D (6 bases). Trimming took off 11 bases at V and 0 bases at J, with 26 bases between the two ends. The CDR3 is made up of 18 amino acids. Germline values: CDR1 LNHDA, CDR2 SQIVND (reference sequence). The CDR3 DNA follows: TGTGCCTTCACCCAGGGGCCCTTCAGAATGGACTCCTACAATGAGCAGTTCTTC. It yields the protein CAFTQGPFRMDSYNEQFF.

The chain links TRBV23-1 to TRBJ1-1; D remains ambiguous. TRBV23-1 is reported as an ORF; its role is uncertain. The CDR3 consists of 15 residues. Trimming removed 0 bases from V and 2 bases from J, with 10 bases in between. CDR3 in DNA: TGCGCCAGCAGTCAATCCAGCGGGCATAACACTGAAGCTTTCTTT. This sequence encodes CASSQSSGHNTEAFF.

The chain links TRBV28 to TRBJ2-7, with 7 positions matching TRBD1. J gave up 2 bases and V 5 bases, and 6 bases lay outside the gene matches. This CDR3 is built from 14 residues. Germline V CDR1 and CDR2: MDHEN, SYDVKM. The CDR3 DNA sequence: TGTGCCAGCAGTCTAGACAGGGCGACCTACGAGCAGTACTTC. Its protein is CASSLDRATYEQYF.

The chain's CDR3 is CASSLGSGNRNEQFF. The CDR3 DNA reads TGTGCCAGCAGCTTGGGAAGCGGGAACAGGAATGAGCAGTTCTTC. The V gene is TRBV5-6, the J gene TRBJ2-1, with TRBD2 matching over 7 bases. This CDR3 has 15 amino acids. Germline CDR1 SGHDT, CDR2 YYEEEE. V was pared by 0 bases and J by 7 bases, with 7 bases of the junction left unmatched.

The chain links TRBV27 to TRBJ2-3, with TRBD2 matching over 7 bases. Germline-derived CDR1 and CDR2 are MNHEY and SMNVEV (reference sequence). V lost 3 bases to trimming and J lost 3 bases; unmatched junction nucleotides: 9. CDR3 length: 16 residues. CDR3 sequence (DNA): TGTGCCAGCAGTTTTTTGGGGGGAGGGCCAACAGATACGCAGTATTTT. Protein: CASSFLGGGPTDTQYF.

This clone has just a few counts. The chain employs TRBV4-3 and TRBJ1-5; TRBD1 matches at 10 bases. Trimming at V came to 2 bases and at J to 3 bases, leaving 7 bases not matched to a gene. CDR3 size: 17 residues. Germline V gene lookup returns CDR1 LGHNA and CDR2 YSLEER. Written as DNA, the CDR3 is TGCGCCAGCAGCCAAACAACCGGGACAGGGGACAATCAGCCCCAGCATTTT. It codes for CASSQTTGTGDNQPQHF.

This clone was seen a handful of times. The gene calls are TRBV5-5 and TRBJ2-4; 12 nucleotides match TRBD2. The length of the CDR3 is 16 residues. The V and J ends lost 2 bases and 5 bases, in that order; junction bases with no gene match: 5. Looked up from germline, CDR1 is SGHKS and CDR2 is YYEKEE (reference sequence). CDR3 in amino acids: CASSFGLAGGENIQYF. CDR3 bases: TGTGCCAGCAGCTTCGGCCTAGCGGGAGGGGAAAACATTCAGTACTTC. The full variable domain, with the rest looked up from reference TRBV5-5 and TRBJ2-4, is DAGVTQSPTHLIKTRGQQVTLRCSPISGHKSVSWYQQVLGQGPQFIFQYYEKEERGRGNFPDRFSARQFPNYSSELNVNALLLGDSALYLCASSFGLAGGENIQYFGAGTRLSVL.

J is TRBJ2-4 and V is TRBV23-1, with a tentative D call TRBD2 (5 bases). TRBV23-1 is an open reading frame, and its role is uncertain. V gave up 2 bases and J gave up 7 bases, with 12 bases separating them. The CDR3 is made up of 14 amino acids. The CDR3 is CASSQAGEGNIQYF. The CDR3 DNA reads TGCGCCAGCAGTCAAGCCGGGGAAGGGAACATTCAGTACTTC.

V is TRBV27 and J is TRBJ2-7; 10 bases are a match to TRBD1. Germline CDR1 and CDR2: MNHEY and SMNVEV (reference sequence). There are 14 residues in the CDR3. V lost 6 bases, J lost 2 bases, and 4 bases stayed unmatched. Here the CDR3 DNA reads TGTGCCAGCAGACCCGGGACAGGGGCCTACGAGCAGTACTTC. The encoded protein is CASRPGTGAYEQYF.

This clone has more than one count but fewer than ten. The CDR3 reads CASRETSEPYNEQFF. CDR3 nucleotide sequence: TGTGCCAGCAGGGAAACTAGCGAACCCTACAATGAGCAGTTCTTC. This chain uses TRBV6-5 with TRBJ2-1, with TRBD2 matching over 7 bases. CDR3 size: 15 residues. In germline, CDR1 is MNHEY, CDR2 SVGAGI. Unmatched junction bases numbered 7, after V lost 6 bases and J lost 2 bases.

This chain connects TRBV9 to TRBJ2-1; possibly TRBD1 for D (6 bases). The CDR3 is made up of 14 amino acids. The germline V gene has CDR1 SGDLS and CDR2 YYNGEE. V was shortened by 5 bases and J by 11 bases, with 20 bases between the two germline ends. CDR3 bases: TGTGCCAGCAGAGAGAAAGGGGGTGGGTGGAAGCAGTTCTTC. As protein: CASREKGGGWKQFF.

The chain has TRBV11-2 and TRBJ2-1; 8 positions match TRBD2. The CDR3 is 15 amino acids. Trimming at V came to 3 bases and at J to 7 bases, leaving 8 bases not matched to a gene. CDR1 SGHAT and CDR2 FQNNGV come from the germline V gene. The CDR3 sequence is CASSFVGGGRNEQFF. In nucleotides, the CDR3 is TGTGCCAGCAGCTTTGTCGGGGGGGGTAGGAATGAGCAGTTCTTC.

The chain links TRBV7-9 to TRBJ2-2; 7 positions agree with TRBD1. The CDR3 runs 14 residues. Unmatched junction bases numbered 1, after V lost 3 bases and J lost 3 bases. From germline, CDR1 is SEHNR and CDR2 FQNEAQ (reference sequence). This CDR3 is CASSLTGYTGELFF. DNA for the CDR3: TGTGCCAGCAGCTTGACAGGGTACACCGGGGAGCTGTTTTTT.

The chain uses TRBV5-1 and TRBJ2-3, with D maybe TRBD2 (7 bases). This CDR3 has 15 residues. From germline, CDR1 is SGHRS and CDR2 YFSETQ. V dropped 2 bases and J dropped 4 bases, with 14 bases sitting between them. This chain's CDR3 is CASSLQGRGADTQYF. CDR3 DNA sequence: TGCGCCAGCAGCTTACAGGGACGGGGGGCAGATACGCAGTATTTT.

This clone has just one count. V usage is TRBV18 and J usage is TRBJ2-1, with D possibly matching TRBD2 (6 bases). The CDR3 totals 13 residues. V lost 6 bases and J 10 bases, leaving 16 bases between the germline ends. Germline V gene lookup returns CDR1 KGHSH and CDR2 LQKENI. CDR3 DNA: TGTGCCAGCTCTCCTCGTACGGAGGGGGAGCAGTTCTTC. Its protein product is CASSPRTEGEQFF.

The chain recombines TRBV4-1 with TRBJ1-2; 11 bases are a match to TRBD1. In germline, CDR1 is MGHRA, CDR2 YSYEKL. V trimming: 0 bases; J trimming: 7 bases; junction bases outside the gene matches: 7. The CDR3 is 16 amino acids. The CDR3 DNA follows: TGCGCCAGCAGCCAAGACCCCCGGGACAGGGGGGGTGGCTACACCTTC. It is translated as CASSQDPRDRGGGYTF.